The clone carrying this TCR beta chain was seen many times. The sample originates from a study of glioma-infiltrating T cells. Amplification of TCR alpha and beta CDR3 regions from RNA used iRepertoire nested multiplex PCR. TCRdb used MiXCR to reprocess the multiplex PCR reads, holding one entry per CDR3 protein. The repertoire includes fewer than 500,000 distinct CDR3 sequences, 35% to 45% of them detected once, and about 12% sits in the top ten. The CDR3 has 13 amino acids. Trimming stripped 8 bases from V and 0 bases from J, with 10 bases between. Per the germline V gene, CDR1 is MNHNS and CDR2 is SASEGT.

Sequencing was carried out using glioma tissue, nonneoplastic brain tissue, or PBMCs (not recorded which). This TCR came from a human donor with low-grade glioma or glioblastoma, undergoing nonglioma brain surgery, or in good health (not recorded which). The rearrangement links TRBV6-1 to TRBJ1-2; D uncertain. The CDR3 sequence: CASLAPTNYGYTF. The CDR3 nucleotides are TGTGCCAGCCTGGCACCGACTAACTATGGCTACACCTTC.